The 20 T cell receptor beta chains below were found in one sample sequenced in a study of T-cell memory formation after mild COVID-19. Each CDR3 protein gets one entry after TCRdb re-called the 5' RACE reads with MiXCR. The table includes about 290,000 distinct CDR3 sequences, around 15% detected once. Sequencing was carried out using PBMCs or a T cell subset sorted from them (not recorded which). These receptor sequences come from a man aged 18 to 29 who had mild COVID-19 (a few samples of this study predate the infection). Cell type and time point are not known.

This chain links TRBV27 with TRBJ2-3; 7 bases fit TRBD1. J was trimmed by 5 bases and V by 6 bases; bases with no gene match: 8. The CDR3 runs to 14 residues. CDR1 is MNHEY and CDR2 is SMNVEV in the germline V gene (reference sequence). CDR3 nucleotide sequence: TGTGCCAGCAGCCAAGGGGGCGAGCAAGATACGCAGTATTTT. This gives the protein CASSQGGEQDTQYF.

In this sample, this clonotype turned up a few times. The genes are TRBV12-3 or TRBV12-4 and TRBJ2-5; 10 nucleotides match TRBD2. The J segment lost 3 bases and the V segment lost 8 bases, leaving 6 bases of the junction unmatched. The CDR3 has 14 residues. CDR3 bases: TGTGCCAGCTCCCCGGGACTAGCGAAAGAGACCCAGTACTTC. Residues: CASSPGLAKETQYF.

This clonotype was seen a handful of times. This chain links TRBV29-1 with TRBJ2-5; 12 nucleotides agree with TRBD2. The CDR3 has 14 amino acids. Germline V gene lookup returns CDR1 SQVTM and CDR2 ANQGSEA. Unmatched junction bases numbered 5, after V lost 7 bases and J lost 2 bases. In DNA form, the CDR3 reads TGCAGCGCCCAGCTAGCGGGGGGGCAAGAGACCCAGTACTTC. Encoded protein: CSAQLAGGQETQYF.

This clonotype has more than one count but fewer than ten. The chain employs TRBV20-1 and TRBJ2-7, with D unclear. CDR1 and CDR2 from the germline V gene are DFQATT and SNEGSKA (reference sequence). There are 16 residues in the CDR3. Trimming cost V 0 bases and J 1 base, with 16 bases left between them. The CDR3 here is CSARDHRSGRSYEQYF. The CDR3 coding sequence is TGCAGTGCTAGAGACCACCGTTCAGGAAGATCCTACGAGCAGTACTTC.

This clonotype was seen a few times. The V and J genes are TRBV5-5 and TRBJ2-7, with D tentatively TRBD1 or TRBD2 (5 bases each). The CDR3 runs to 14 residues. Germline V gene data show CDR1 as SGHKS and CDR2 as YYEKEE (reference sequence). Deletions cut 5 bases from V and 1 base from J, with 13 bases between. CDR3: CASSSGTDSYEQYF. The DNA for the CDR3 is TGTGCCAGCAGTTCCGGGACGGATTCCTACGAGCAGTACTTC.

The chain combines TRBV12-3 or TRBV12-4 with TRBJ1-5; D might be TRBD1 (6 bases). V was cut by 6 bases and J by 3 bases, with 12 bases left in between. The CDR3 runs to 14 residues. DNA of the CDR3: TGTGCCAGCAGCCGGGACATTCTCAATCAGCCCCAGCATTTT. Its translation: CASSRDILNQPQHF.

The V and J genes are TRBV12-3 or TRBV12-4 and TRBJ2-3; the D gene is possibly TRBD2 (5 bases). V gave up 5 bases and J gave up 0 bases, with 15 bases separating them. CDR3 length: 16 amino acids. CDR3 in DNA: TGTGCCAGCAGTCGTGGACTGACAACTAGCACAGATACGCAGTATTTT. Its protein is CASSRGLTTSTDTQYF.

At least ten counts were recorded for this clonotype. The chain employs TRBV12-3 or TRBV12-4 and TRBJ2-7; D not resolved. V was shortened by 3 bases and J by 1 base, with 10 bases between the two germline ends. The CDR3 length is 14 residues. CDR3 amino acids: CASSLNGFSYEQYV. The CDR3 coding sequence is TGTGCCAGCAGTTTGAATGGCTTTTCCTACGAGCAGTACGTC.

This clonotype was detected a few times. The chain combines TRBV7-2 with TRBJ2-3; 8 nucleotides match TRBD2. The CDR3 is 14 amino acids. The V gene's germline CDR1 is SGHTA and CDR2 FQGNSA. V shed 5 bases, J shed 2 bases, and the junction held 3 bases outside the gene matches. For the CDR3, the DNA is TGTGCCAGCAGCCCGGGGGGGGACACAGATACGCAGTATTTT. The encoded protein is CASSPGGDTDTQYF.

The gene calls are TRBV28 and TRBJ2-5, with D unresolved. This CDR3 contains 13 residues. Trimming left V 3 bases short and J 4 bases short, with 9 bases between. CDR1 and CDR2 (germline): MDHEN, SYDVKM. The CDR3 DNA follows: TGTGCCAGCAGTTTCCAAGTTCGAGAGACCCAGTACTTC. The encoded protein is CASSFQVRETQYF.

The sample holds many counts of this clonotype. The CDR3 region is CAWSVNRIQYF. CDR3 in DNA: TGTGCCTGGAGTGTAAATCGCATTCAGTACTTC. The chain recombines TRBV30 with TRBJ2-4; D not resolved. The CDR3 has 11 amino acids. Trimming took off 0 bases at V and 9 bases at J, with 6 bases between the two ends. Germline CDR1 and CDR2: GTSNPN and SVGIG (reference sequence).

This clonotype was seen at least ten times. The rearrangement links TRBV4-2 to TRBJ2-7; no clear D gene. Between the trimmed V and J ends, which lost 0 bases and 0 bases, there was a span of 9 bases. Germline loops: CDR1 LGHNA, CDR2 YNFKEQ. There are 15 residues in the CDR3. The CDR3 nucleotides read TGTGCCAGCAGCCAAGATTTAGATAGCTCCTACGAGCAGTACTTC. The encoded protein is CASSQDLDSSYEQYF.

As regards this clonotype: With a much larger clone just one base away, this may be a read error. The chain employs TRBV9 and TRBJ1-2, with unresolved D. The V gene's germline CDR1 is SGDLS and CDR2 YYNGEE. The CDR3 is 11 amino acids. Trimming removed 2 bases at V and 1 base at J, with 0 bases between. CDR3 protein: CASSVNYGYTF. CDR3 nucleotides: TGTGCCAGCAGCGTTAACTATGGCTACACCTTC.

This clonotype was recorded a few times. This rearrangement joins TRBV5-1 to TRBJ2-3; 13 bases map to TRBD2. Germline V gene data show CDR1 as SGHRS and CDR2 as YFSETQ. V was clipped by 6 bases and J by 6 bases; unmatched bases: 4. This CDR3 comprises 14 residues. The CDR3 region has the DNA TGCGCCAGCACGGGACTAGCGGGGCCCGATACGCAGTATTTT. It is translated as CASTGLAGPDTQYF.

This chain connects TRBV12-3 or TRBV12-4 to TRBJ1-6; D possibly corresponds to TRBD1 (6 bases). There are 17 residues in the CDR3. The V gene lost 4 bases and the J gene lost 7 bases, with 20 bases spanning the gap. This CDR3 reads CASSSSGGAGPNSPLHF. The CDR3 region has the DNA TGTGCCAGCAGTTCAAGTGGGGGGGCAGGGCCAAATTCACCCCTCCACTTT.

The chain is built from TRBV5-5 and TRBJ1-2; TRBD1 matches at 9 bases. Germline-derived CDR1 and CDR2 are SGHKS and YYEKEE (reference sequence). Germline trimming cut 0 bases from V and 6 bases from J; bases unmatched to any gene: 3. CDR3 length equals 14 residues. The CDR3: CASSLGQGGDGYTF. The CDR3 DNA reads TGTGCCAGCAGCTTGGGACAGGGGGGCGATGGCTACACCTTC.

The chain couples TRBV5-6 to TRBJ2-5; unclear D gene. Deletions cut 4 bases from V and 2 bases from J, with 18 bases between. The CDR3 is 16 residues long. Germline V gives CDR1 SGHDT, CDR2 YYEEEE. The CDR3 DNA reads TGTGCCAGCAGCCCCCCGGGCCACGACGCACAAGAGACCCAGTACTTC. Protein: CASSPPGHDAQETQYF.

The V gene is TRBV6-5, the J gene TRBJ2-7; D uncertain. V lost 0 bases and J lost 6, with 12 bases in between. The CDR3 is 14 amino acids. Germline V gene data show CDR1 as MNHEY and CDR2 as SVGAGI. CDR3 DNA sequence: TGTGCCAGCAGTTACTCCCCGACTGCTATCGAGCAGTACTTC. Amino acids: CASSYSPTAIEQYF.

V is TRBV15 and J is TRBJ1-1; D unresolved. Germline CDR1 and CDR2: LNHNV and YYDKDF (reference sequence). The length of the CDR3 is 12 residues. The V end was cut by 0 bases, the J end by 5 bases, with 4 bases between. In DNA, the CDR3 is TGTGCCACCAGCAGAGAAGGTACTGAAGCTTTCTTT. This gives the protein CATSREGTEAFF.

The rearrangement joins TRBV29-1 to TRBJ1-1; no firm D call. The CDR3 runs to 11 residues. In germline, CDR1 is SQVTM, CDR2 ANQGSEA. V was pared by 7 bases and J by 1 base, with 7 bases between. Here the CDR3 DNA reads TGCAGCGGCGGGGAGAACACTGAAGCTTTCTTT. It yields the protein CSGGENTEAFF.